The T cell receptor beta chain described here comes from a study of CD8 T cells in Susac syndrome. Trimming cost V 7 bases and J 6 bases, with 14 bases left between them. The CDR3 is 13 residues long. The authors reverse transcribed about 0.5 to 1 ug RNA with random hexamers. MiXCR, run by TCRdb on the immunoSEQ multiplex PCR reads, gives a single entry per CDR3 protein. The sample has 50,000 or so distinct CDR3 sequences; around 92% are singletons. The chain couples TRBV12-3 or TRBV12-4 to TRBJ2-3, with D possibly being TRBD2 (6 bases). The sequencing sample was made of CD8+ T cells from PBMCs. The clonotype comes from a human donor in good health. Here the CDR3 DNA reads TGTGCCAGCACCTGGGAGGATTTGGATACGCAGTATTTT. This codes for CASTWEDLDTQYF.